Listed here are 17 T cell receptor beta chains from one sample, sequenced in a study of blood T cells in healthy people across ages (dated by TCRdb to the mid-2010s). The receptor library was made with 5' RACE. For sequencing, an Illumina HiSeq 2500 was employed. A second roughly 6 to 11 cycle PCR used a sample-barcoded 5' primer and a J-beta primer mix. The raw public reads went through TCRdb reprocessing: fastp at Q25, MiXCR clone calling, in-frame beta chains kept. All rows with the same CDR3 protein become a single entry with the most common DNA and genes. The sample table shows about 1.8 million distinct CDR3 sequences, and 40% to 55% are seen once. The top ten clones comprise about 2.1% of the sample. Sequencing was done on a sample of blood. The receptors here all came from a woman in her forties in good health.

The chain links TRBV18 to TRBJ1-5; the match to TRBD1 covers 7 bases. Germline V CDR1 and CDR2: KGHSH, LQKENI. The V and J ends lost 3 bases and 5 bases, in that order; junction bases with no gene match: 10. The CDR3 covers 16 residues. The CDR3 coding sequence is TGTGCCAGCTCACCTTCGGCAGGGGGGGATTATCAGCCCCAGCATTTT. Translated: CASSPSAGGDYQPQHF.

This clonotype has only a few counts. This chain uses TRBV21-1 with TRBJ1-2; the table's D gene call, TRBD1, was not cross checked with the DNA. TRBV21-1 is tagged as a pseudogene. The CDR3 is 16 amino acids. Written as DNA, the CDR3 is TGTGCCAGCAGCAACGCCGTTCAGGGGGGGTACTATGGCTACACCTTC. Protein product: CASSNAVQGGYYGYTF.

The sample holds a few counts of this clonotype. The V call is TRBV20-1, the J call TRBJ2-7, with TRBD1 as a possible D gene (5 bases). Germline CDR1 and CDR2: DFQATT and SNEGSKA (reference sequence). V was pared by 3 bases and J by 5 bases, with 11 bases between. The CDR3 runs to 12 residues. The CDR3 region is CSARPSGNEQYF. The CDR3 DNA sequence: TGCAGTGCTAGGCCCTCAGGGAACGAGCAGTACTTC.

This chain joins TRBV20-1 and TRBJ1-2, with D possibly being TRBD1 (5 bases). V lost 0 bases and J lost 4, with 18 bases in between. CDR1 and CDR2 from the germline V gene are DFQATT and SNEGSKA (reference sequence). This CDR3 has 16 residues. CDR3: CSARDGGTTNRYGYTF. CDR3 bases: TGCAGTGCTAGAGATGGGGGGACCACTAACCGCTATGGCTACACCTTC.

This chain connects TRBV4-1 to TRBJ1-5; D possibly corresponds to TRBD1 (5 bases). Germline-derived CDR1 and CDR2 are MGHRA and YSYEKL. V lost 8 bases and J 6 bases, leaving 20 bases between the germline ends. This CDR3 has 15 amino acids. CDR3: CASRPVGGPSQPQHF. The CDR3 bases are TGCGCCAGCCGGCCGGTGGGGGGTCCTAGTCAGCCCCAGCATTTT.

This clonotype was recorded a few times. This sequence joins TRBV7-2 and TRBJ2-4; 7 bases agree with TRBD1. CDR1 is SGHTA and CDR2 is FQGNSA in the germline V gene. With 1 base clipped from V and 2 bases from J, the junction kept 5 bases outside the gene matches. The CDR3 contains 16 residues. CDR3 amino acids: CASSLEYRGSKNIQYF. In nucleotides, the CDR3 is TGTGCCAGCAGCTTAGAATACAGGGGTTCCAAAAACATTCAGTACTTC.

CDR3 amino acids: CASRGDRGHGNEQFF. The DNA of the CDR3 is TGTGCCAGCAGGGGGGACAGGGGGCATGGGAATGAGCAGTTCTTC. The chain links TRBV28 to TRBJ2-1; 12 positions agree with TRBD1. Looked up from germline, CDR1 is MDHEN and CDR2 is SYDVKM. This CDR3 has 15 amino acids. J was trimmed by 7 bases and V by 6 bases; bases with no gene match: 7.

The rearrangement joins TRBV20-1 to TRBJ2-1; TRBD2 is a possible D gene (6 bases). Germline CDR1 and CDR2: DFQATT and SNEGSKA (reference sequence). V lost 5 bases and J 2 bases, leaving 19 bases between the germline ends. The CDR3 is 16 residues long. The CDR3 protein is CSAEGLGGIPYNEQFF. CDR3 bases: TGCAGTGCTGAGGGCCTTGGGGGGATACCCTACAATGAGCAGTTCTTC.

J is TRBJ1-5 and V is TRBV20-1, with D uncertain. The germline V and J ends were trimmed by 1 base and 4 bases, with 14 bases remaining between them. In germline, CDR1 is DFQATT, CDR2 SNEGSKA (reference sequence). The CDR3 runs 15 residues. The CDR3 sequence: CSARVAASKNQPQHF. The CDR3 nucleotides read TGCAGTGCTAGAGTAGCCGCAAGCAAAAATCAGCCCCAGCATTTT.

CDR3 DNA: TGTGCCAGCAGTGAGGGGGGGCGAGGGGCCAACGTCCTGACTTTC. Residues: CASSEGGRGANVLTF. The chain is built from TRBV2 and TRBJ2-6, with D tentatively TRBD2 (7 bases). The length of the CDR3 is 15 residues. V was trimmed by 3 bases and J by 4 bases, leaving 10 bases between them. Germline V gene lookup returns CDR1 SNHLY and CDR2 FYNNEI.

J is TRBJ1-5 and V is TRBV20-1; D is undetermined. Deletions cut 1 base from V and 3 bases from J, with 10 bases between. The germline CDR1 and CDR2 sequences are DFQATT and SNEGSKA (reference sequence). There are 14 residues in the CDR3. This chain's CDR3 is CSARGDGPNQPQHF. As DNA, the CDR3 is TGCAGTGCTAGAGGAGATGGTCCCAATCAGCCCCAGCATTTT.

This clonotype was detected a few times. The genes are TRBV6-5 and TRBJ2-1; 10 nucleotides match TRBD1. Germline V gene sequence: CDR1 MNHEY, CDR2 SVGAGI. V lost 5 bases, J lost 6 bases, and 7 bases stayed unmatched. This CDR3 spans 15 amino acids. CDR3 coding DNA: TGTGCCAGCAGTAGCATGGGGACAGGGGTCAATGAGCAGTTCTTC. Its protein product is CASSSMGTGVNEQFF.

CDR3 in DNA: TGTGCCAGCAGCAACAGGCAGGGAAACATTCAGTACTTC. It encodes CASSNRQGNIQYF. The rearrangement uses TRBV27 and TRBJ2-4; maybe TRBD1 (5 bases). The CDR3 is 13 amino acids. CDR1 is MNHEY, CDR2 SMNVEV, per germline (reference sequence). V was trimmed by 6 bases and J by 6 bases, leaving 12 bases between them.

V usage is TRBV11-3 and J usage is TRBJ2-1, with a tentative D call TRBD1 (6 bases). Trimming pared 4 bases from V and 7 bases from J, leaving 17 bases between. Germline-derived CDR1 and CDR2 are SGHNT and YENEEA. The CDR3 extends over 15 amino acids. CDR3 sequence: CASSYQGQGLNEQFF. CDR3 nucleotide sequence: TGTGCCAGCAGCTACCAGGGGCAGGGCTTAAATGAGCAGTTCTTC.

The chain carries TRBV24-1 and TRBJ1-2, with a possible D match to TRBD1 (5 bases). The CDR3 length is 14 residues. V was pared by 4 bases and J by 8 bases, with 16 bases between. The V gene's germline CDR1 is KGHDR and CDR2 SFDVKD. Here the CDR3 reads CATSDPTQGFGYTF. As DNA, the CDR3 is TGTGCCACCAGTGACCCAACTCAGGGATTCGGCTACACCTTC.

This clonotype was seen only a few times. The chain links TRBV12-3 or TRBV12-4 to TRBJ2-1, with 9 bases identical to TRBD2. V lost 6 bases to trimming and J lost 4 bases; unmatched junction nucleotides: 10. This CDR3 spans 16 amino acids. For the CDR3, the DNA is TGTGCCAGCAGCCCCCTGCGAGCGGGGGGTTACAATGAGCAGTTCTTC. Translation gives CASSPLRAGGYNEQFF.

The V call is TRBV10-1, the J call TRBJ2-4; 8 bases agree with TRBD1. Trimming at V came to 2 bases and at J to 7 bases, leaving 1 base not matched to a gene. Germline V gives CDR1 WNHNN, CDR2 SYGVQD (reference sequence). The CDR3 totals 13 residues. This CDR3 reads CASSETGGNIQYF. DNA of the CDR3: TGCGCCAGCAGTGAGACAGGGGGGAACATTCAGTACTTC.